What follows describes a single TCR beta chain. Its antigen is currently unknown. The data were obtained in a study of spatial heterogeneity in lung cancer. Findings and caveats of the study: Tumoral mutation counts were tracked by counts of expanded intratumoral alpha and beta TCRs.

Time point given: sample taken at primary tumor resection. The study sequenced unsorted whole RNA from tumor, nontumor lung or frozen PBMC. TCRdb reprocessed the 5' RACE reads with MiXCR, giving one entry per CDR3 protein. This sample yields tens of thousands of distinct CDR3 sequences, of which around a sixth are seen a single time; roughly 30% belongs to the top ten. In germline, CDR1 is PRHDT, CDR2 FYEKMQ (reference sequence). The trim removed 5 bases at V and 8 bases at J, leaving 14 bases unmatched. CDR3 size: 16 residues. The chain uses TRBV13 and TRBJ2-1, with 8 bases identical to TRBD2. The sequence was collected from a female donor with early-stage non-small cell lung cancer. The specimen comprised lung tumor tissue, sampled at surgery. The CDR3 sequence: CASSPMVQREQDEQFF. In nucleotides, the CDR3 is TGTGCCAGCAGCCCTATGGTCCAGCGGGAGCAAGATGAGCAGTTCTTC.